This is a list of T cell receptor beta chains from one sample in a study of T-cell memory formation after mild COVID-19. TCRdb processed the 5' RACE reads anew with MiXCR; each CDR3 protein has one entry. Of fewer than 500,000 distinct CDR3 sequences detected, approximately 23% appear once; the ten largest clones hold 9.5% to 15%. Source material: PBMCs or a T cell subset sorted from them (not recorded which). The receptors stem from an adult woman who had mild COVID-19 (a few samples of this study predate the infection). Cell type and time point are not known. Both conserved end residues are part of each CDR3. Fields, in order: D gene, V gene, clone size, J gene, CDR3 protein, CDR3 DNA. The D gene is left open where the match is weak. Rows give clone size only sometimes, using once, few, many, or a class for an expanded clone.

d_gene: TRBD2; v_gene: TRBV20-1; abundance: few; j_gene: TRBJ2-2; CDR3aa: CSAVPLAGGTGELFF; CDR3nt: TGCAGTGCGGTCCCCTTAGCGGGGGGCACCGGGGAGCTGTTTTTT
d_gene: TRBD2; v_gene: TRBV5-1; abundance: NA; j_gene: TRBJ2-3; CDR3aa: CASSLAASGSYADTQYF; CDR3nt: TGCGCCAGCAGCCTGGCCGCTAGCGGGAGTTACGCAGATACGCAGTATTTT
d_gene: TRBD2; v_gene: TRBV9; abundance: few; j_gene: TRBJ2-3; CDR3aa: CASSAPKAGGPDTQYF; CDR3nt: TGTGCCAGCAGCGCCCCGAAGGCGGGGGGGCCAGATACGCAGTATTTT
d_gene: NA; v_gene: TRBV7-9; abundance: few; j_gene: TRBJ2-5; CDR3aa: CASSRGALGETQYF; CDR3nt: TGTGCCAGCAGCCGCGGGGCTCTAGGAGAGACCCAGTACTTC
d_gene: NA; v_gene: TRBV6-5; abundance: few; j_gene: TRBJ2-7; CDR3aa: CASSYSGVAGYEQYF; CDR3nt: TGTGCCAGCAGTTACTCGGGGGTTGCGGGCTACGAGCAGTACTTC
d_gene: NA; v_gene: TRBV5-1; abundance: few; j_gene: TRBJ1-2; CDR3aa: CASGRAAPYDGYTF; CDR3nt: TGCGCCAGCGGACGGGCAGCACCTTATGACGGCTACACCTTC
d_gene: NA; v_gene: TRBV20-1; abundance: few; j_gene: TRBJ2-2; CDR3aa: CSASCWSTGTPGCTGELFF; CDR3nt: TGCAGTGCTAGTTGTTGGTCGACAGGTACCCCGGGTTGCACCGGGGAGCTGTTTTTT
d_gene: NA; v_gene: TRBV21-1; abundance: few; j_gene: TRBJ2-1; CDR3aa: CASSPLQGGATYNEQFF; CDR3nt: TGTGCCAGCAGCCCTCTCCAAGGGGGCGCTACCTACAATGAGCAGTTCTTC
d_gene: NA; v_gene: TRBV5-1; abundance: NA; j_gene: TRBJ1-1; CDR3aa: CASSLQAENTEAFF; CDR3nt: TGCGCCAGCAGCTTGCAAGCGGAGAACACTGAAGCTTTCTTT
d_gene: NA; v_gene: TRBV5-4; abundance: NA; j_gene: TRBJ2-1; CDR3aa: CASTLSNEQFF; CDR3nt: TGTGCCAGCACCCTTTCCAATGAGCAGTTCTTC
d_gene: TRBD1; v_gene: TRBV7-2; abundance: many; j_gene: TRBJ2-7; CDR3aa: CASSLDRHEQYF; CDR3nt: TGTGCCAGCAGCTTGGACAGGCACGAGCAGTACTTC
d_gene: TRBD1; v_gene: TRBV18; abundance: few; j_gene: TRBJ1-1; CDR3aa: CASSRDREGTEAFF; CDR3nt: TGTGCCAGCTCACGGGACAGGGAAGGCACTGAAGCTTTCTTT
d_gene: NA; v_gene: TRBV12-3/TRBV12-4; abundance: NA; j_gene: TRBJ2-2; CDR3aa: CASRGSGQLGTGELFF; CDR3nt: TGTGCCAGCAGGGGGAGCGGGCAGCTGGGCACCGGGGAGCTGTTTTTT
d_gene: TRBD2; v_gene: TRBV5-1; abundance: few; j_gene: TRBJ2-5; CDR3aa: CASSLTSGTETQYF; CDR3nt: TGCGCCAGCAGCTTGACTAGCGGGACAGAGACCCAGTACTTC